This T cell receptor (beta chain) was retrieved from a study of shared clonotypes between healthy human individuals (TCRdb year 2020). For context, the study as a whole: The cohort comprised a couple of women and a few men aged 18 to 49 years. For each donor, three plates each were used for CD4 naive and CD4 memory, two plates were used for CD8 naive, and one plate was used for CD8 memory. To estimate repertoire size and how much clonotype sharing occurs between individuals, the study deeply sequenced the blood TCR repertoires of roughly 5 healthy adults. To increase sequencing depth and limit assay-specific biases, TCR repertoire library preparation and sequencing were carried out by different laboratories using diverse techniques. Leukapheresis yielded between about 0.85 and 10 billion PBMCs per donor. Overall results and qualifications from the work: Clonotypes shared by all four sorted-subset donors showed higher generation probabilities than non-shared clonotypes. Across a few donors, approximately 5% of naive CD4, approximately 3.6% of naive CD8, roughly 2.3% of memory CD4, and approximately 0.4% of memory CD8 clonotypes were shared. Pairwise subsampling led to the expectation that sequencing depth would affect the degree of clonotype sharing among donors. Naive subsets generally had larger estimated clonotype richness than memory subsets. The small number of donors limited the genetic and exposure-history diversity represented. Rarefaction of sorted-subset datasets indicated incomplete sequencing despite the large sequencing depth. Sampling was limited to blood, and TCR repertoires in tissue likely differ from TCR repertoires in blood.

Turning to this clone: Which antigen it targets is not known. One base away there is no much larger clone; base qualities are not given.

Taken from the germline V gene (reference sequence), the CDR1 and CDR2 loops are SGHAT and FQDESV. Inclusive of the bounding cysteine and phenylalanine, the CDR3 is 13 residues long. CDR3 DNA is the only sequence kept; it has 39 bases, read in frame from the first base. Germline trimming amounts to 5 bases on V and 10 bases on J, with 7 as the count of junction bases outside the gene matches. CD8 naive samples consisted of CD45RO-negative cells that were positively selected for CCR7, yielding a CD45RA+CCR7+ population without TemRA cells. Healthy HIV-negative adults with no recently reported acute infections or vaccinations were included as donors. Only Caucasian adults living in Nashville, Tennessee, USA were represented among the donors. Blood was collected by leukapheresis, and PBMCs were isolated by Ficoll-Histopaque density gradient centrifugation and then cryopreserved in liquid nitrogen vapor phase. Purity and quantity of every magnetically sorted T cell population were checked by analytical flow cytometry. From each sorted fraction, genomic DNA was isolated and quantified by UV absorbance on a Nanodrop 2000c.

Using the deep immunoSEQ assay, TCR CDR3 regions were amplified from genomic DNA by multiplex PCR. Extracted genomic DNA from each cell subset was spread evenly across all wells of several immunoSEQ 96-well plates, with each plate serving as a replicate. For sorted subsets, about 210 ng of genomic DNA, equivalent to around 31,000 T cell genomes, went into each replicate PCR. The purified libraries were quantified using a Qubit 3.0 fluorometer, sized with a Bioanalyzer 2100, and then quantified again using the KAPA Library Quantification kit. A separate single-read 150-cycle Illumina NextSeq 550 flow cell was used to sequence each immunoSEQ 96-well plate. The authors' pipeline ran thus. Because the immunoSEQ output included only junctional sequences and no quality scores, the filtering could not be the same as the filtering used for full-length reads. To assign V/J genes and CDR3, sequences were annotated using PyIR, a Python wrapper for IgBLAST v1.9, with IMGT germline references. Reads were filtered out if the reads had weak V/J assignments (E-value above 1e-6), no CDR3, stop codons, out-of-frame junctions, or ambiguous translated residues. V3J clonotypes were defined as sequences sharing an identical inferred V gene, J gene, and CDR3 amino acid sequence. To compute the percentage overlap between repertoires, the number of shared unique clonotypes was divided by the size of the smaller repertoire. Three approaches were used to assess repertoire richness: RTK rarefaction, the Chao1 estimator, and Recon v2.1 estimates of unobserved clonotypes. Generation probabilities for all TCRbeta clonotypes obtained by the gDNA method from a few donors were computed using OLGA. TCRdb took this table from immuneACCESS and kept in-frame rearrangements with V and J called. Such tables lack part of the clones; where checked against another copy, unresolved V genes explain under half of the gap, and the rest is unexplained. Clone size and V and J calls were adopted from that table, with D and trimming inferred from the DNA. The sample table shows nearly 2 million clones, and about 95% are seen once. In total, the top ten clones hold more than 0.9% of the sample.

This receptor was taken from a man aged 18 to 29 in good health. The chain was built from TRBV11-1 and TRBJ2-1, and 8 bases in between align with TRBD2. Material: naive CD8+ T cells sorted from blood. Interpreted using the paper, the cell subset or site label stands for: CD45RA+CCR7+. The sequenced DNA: TGTGCCAGCAGCCGGGGGGGCAGGGACGAGCAGTTCTTC. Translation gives CASSRGGRDEQFF.